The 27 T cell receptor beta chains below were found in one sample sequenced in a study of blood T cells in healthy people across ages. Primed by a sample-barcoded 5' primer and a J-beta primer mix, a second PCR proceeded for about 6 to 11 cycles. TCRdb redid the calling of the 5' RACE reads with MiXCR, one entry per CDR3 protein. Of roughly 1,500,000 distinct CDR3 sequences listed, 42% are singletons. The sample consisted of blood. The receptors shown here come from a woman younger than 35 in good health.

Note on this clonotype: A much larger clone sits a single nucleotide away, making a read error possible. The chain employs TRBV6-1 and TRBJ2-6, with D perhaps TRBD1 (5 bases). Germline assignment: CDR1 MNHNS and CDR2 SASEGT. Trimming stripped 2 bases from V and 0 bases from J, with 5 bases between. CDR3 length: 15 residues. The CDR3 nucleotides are TGTGCCAGCAGTGAAAGGGGCTCTGGGGCCAACGTCCTGACTTTC. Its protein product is CASSERGSGANVLTF.

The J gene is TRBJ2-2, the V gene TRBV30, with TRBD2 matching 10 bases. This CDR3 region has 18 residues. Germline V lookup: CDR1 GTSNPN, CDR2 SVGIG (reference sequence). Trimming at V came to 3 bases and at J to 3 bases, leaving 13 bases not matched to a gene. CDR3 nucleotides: TGTGCCTGGAGATCAGGCAGCGGGAGGGCCGCGTACACCGGGGAGCTGTTTTTT. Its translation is CAWRSGSGRAAYTGELFF.

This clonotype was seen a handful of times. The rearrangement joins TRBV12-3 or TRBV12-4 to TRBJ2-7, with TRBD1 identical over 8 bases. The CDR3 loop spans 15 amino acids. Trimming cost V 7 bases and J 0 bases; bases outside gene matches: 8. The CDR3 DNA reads TGTGCCAGCACCCCCTGGGACAGGTCCTCCTACGAGCAGTACTTC. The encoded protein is CASTPWDRSSYEQYF.

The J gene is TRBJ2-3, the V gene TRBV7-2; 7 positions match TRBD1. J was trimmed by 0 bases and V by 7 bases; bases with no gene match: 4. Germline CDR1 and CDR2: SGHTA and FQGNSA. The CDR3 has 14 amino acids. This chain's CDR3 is CASTSTGSTDTQYF. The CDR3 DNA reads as TGTGCCAGCACCTCGACAGGGAGCACAGATACGCAGTATTTT.

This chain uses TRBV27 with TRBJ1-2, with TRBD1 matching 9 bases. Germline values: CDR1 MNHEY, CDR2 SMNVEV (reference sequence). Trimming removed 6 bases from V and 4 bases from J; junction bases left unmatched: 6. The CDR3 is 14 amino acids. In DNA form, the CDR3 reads TGTGCCAGCAGACTACAGGGGGCGGGCTATGGCTACACCTTC. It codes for CASRLQGAGYGYTF.

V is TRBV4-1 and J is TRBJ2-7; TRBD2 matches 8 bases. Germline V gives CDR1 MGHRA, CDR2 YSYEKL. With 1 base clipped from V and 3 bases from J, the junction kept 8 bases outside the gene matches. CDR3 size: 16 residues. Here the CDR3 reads CASSQASSGGLYEQYF. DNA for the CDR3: TGCGCCAGCAGCCAAGCGTCCAGCGGGGGTCTCTACGAGCAGTACTTC.

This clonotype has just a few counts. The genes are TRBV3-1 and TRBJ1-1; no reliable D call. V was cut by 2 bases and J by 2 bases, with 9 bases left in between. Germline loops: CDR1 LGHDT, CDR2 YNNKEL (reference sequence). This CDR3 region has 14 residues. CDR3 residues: CASSQIPRNTEAFF. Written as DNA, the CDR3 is TGTGCCAGCAGCCAAATTCCCCGAAACACTGAAGCTTTCTTT.

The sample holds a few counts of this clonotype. The CDR3 loop is CASSPSGDSSYEQYF. The CDR3 nucleotides read TGCGCCAGCAGCCCCAGTGGAGACTCCTCCTACGAGCAGTACTTC. The chain links TRBV4-1 to TRBJ2-7, with D unclear. This CDR3 is 15 amino acids long. The ends were cut back, 4 bases at V and 0 bases at J, with 13 bases in the middle. Germline V CDR1 and CDR2: MGHRA, YSYEKL.

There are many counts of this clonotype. The CDR3 DNA follows: TGTGCCAGCAGTTTATTGGGGGAAAGCTACGAGCAGTACTTC. Residues: CASSLLGESYEQYF. The gene calls are TRBV28 and TRBJ2-7; D may correspond to TRBD1 or TRBD2 (5 bases each). The CDR3 is 14 residues long. Germline assignment: CDR1 MDHEN and CDR2 SYDVKM. Deletions cut 1 base from V and 3 bases from J, with 10 bases between.

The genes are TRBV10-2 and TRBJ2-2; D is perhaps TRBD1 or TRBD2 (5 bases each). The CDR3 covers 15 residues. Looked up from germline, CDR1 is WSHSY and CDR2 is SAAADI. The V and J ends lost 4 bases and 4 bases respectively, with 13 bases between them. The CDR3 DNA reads TGCGCCAGCAGTGGAGCCGGGGCGGGCACCGGGGAGCTGTTTTTT. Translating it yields CASSGAGAGTGELFF.

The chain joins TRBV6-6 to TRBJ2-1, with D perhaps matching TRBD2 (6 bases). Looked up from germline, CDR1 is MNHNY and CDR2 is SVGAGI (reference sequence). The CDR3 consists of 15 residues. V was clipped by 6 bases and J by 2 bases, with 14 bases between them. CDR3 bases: TGTGCCAGCAGGCTCCGGGACTCGGCCTACAATGAGCAGTTCTTC. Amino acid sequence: CASRLRDSAYNEQFF.

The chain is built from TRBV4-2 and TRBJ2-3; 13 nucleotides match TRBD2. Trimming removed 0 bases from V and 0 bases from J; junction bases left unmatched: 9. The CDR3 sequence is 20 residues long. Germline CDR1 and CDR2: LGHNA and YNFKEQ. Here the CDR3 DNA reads TGTGCCAGCAGCCAAGATGGACTAGCGGGGGACTCCCTAAGCACAGATACGCAGTATTTT. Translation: CASSQDGLAGDSLSTDTQYF.

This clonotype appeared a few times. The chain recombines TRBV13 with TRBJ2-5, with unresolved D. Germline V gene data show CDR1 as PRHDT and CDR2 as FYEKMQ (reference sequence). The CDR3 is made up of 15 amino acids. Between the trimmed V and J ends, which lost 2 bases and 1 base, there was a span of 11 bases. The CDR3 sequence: CASSLSSETQETQYF. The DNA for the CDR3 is TGTGCCAGCAGCTTAAGCTCGGAGACCCAAGAGACCCAGTACTTC.

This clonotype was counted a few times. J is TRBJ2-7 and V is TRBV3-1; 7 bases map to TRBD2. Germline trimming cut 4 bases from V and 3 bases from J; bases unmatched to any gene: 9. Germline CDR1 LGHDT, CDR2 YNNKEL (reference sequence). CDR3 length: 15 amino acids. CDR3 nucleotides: TGTGCCAGCAGCCCGCTAGGGGCGGGGGACTACGAGCAGTACTTC. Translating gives CASSPLGAGDYEQYF.

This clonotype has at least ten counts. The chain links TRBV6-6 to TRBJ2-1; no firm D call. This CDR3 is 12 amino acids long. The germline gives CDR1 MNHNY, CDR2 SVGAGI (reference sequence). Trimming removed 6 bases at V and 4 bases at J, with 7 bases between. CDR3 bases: TGTGCCAGCAGCTCAGGATACAATGAGCAGTTCTTC. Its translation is CASSSGYNEQFF.

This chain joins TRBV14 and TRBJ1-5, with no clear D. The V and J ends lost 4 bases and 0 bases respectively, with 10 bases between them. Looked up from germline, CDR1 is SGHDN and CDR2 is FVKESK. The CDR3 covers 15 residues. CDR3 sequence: CASSRRGNSNQPQHF. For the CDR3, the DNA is TGTGCCAGCAGCCGTCGTGGAAATAGCAATCAGCCCCAGCATTTT.

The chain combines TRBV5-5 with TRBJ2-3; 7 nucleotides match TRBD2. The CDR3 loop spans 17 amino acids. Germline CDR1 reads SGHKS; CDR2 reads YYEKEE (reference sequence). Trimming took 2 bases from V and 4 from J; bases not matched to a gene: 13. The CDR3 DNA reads TGTGCCAGCAGCTTTCCTAGCGGAGACCCTTGGGCAGATACGCAGTATTTT. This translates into CASSFPSGDPWADTQYF.

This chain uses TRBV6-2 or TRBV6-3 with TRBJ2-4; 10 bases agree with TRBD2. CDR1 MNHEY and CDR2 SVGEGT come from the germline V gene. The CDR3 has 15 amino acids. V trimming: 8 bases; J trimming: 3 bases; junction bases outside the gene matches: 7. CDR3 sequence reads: CASRSGGAGKNIQYF. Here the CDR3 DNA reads TGTGCCAGCCGAAGCGGGGGGGCCGGCAAAAACATTCAGTACTTC.

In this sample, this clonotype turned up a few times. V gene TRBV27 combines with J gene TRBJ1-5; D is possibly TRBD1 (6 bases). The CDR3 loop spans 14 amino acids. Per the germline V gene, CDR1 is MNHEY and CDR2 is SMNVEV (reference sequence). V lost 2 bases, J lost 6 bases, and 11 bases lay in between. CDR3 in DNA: TGTGCCAGCAGTTTAAAGGGGGACGGTCAGCCCCAGCATTTT. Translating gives CASSLKGDGQPQHF.

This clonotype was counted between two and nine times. In nucleotides, the CDR3 is TGTGCCAGCAGAGGGGGACAGGGCAGAGCGGGTGACTACAATGAGCAGTTCTTC. Protein: CASRGGQGRAGDYNEQFF. V usage is TRBV6-1 and J usage is TRBJ2-1; the match to TRBD1 covers 9 bases. The V gene end was trimmed by 6 bases and the J gene end by 3 bases; junction bases not matched to a gene: 15. Germline CDR1 is MNHNS and CDR2 is SASEGT. This CDR3 has 18 amino acids.

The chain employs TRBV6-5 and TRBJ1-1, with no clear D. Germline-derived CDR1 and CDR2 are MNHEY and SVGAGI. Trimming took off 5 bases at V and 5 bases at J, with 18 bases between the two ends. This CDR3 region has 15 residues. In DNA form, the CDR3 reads TGTGCCAGCAGTGACACTCGACATGATTCAACTGAAGCTTTCTTT. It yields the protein CASSDTRHDSTEAFF.

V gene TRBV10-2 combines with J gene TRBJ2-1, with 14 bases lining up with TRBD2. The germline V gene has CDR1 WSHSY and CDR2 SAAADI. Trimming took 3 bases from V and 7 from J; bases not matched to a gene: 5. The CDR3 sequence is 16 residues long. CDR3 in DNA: TGCGCCAGCAGTGACTCGACTAGCGGGAGGGCGAATGAGCAGTTCTTC. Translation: CASSDSTSGRANEQFF.

CDR3 amino acids: CAIRLGDTEAFF. The CDR3 coding sequence is TGTGCCATCAGATTGGGGGACACTGAAGCTTTCTTT. This rearrangement joins TRBV10-3 to TRBJ1-1; a weak D match, TRBD1 (5 bases). The CDR3 sequence is 12 residues long. Trimming stripped 6 bases from V and 3 bases from J, with 8 bases between. The germline CDR1 and CDR2 sequences are ENHRY and SYGVKD.

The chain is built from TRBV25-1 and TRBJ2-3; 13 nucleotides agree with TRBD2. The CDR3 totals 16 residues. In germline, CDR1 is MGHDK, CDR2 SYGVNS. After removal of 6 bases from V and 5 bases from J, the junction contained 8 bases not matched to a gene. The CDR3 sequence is CASRDTSGGALDTQYF. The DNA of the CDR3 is TGTGCCAGCAGGGATACTAGCGGGGGGGCCTTAGATACGCAGTATTTT.

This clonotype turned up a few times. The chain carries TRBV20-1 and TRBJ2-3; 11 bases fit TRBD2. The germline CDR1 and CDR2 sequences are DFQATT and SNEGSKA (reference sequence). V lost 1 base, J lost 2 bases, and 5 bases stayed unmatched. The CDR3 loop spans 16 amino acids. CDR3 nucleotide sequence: TGCAGTGCTAGAGGTCGACTAGCGGGGTACACAGATACGCAGTATTTT. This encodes CSARGRLAGYTDTQYF.

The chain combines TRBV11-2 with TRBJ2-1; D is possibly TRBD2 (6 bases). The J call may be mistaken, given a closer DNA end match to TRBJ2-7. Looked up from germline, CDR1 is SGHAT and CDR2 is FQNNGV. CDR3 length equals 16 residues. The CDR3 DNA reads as TGTGCCAGCAACATAAACGGGAGACTAGGATACAATGAGCAGTACTTC. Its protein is CASNINGRLGYNEQYF.

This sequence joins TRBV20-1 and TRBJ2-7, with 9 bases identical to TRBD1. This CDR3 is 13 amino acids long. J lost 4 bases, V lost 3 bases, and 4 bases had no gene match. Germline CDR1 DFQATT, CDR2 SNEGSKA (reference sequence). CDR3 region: CSARGQGLYEQYF. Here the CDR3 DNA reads TGCAGTGCTAGGGGACAGGGTTTGTACGAGCAGTACTTC.